This TCR beta chain was recorded in a study of blood T cell repertoires in COVID-19 (dated by TCRdb to about 2020). Regarding the complete study: Samples from collaborators originated in the United States, Italy and Spain and spanned both the acute and convalescent phases of COVID-19. The repertoires were released in a freely available public database meant as a resource for research on the immune response to SARS-CoV-2. Samples came from the ongoing ImmuneRACE study (first 160 participants) plus 1,254 subjects from 6 global collaborators. The prospective study material was composed of cDNA or gDNA derived from T cells, B-cell-depleted T cells, or PBMCs. Nearly every sample came with metadata listing a de-identified subject ID, COVID-19 status, age in years and sex. Where available, HLA class I and class II types were taken from metadata supplied by the sample provider and were not determined by assay-based typing. Subjects who had been exposed to COVID-19, were actively infected with it, or had recovered from it provided the deeply sampled blood TCRbeta repertoires that made up the dataset.

Study-level results and caveats: Clinical and demographic metadata were provided uncurated, with the amount varying by source and participant.

As for this clone: Its antigen is not yet known. Base qualities are not provided; no much larger clone lies one nucleotide away.

Participants in the prospective study were aged 18 to 89 years, lived in 20 to 25 United States geographic areas, and enrolled through a virtual design. In the prospective study, cohorts were assigned on the basis of participant-reported clinical history obtained from a screening survey and a study questionnaire. Recovered participants in ImmuneRACE Cohort 3 were defined as having two consecutive negative NP/OP PCR tests, clearance from a healthcare professional, or resolution of symptoms. In the prospective study, whole blood, serum and a nasopharyngeal or oropharyngeal swab were collected from each participant by mobile phlebotomists. Participants in the prospective study had the option to provide additional blood draws and questionnaires over a roughly 2-month period. Before DNA extraction, prospective study blood samples were shipped either frozen or at room temperature. The immunoSEQ Assay, a bias-controlled multiplex PCR, was used to amplify TCRbeta CDR3 regions from genomic DNA. As for how the authors treated the data: The number of nucleated cells in each sample was estimated by amplification of reference gene primers within the assay. Sequence reads were collapsed and filtered to measure the absolute abundance of every unique TCRbeta CDR3 rearrangement. For each sample, productive Simpson clonality was calculated as the square root of Simpson's diversity index over productive rearrangements. TCRdb obtained this table from immuneACCESS and retained in-frame rearrangements with V and J assigned. These tables miss some clones; where compared with another copy, unresolved V genes account for less than half of the shortfall, and the remainder is unexplained. For V, J and clone size, that table is used; D and trimming come from the DNA. The sample table holds 150,000 to 200,000 clones, of which around 78% were seen once. 3.5% to 5% of the sample is taken by the ten largest.

From the germline V gene, CDR1 is MNHEY and CDR2 is SVGEGT. Here V drops 5 bases and J drops 2 bases, and the junction holds 8 bases not matched to any gene. Reading from cysteine to phenylalanine, the CDR3 counts 15 amino acids. CDR3 DNA only is kept here, 45 bases in frame from base 1. The sequence joins TRBV6-2 or TRBV6-3 to TRBJ1-2, with 7 middle bases fitting TRBD1. Specimen: PBMCs or T cells enriched from blood (not recorded which). This TCR was sampled from a woman aged 50 to 65 who had recovered from COVID-19. The CDR3 in this case is CASSTRTGANYGYTF. Read as DNA, the sequence is TGTGCCAGCAGTACGAGGACAGGAGCAAACTATGGCTACACCTTC.